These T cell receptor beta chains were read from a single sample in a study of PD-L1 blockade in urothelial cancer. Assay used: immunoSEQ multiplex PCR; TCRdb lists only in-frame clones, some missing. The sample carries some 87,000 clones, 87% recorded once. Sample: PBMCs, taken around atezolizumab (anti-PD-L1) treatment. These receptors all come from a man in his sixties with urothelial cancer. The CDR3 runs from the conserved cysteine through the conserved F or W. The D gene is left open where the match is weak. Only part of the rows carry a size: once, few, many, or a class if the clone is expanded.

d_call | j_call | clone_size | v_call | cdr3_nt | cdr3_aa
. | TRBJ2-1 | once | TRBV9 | TGTGCCAGCAGCGTGCTAGCGACCTCCTACAATGAGCAGTTCTTC | CASSVLATSYNEQFF
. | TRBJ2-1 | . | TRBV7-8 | TGTGCCAGCAGCTTAGGGACTGGTAAAAACTCCAATGAGCAGTTCTTC | CASSLGTGKNSNEQFF
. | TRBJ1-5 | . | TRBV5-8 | TGTGCCAGCAGCGTAGGAGAAGGTATCGGCAATCAGCCCCAGCATTTT | CASSVGEGIGNQPQHF
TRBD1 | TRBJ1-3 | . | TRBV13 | TGTGCCAGCAGCCCCGATCCGGGGACAGCAGGAAACACCATATATTTT | CASSPDPGTAGNTIYF
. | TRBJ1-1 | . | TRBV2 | TGTGCCAGCAGCAGAACCCCTGAAGCTTTCTTT | CASSRTPEAFF
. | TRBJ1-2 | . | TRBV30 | TGTGCCTGGAGTCCCGGGGGGACGCTTTATGGCTACACCTTC | CAWSPGGTLYGYTF
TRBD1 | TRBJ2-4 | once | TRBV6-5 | TGTGCCAGCAGTCCGACAGGGGGGAAAAACATTCAGTACTTC | CASSPTGGKNIQYF
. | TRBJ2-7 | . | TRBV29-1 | TGCAGCGTTACAAACGGGGGCGAGCAGTACTTC | CSVTNGGEQYF
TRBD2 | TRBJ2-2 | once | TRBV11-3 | TGTGCCAGCAGCTTCACTAGCGGGAGTATTACCGGGGAGCTGTTTTTT | CASSFTSGSITGELFF
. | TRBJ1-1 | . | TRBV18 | TGTGCCAGCTCCCGGAACCAGGGGCGGAACACTGAAGCTTTCTTT | CASSRNQGRNTEAFF
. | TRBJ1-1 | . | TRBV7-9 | TGTGCCAGCAGCTTAGCGGTTTCGGACACTGAAGCTTTCTTT | CASSLAVSDTEAFF
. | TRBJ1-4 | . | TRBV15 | TGTGCCACCAGCAGATCCGGGGTTAATGAAAAACTGTTTTTT | CATSRSGVNEKLFF
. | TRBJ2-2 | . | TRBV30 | TGTGCCTGGAGTGTACTCAGGGAGCTGTTTTTT | CAWSVLRELFF
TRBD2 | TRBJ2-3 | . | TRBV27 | TGTGCCAGCAACGCCTTGGGAGCGGGGAGCACAGATACGCAGTATTTT | CASNALGAGSTDTQYF
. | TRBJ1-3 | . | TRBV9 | TGTGCCAGCAGCGTAGGTCTGACAGGAACCAGCTCTGGAAACACCATATATTTT | CASSVGLTGTSSGNTIYF
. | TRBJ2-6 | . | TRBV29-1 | TGCAGCGTTGTCGGGACAACAGACTCTGGGGCCAACGTCCTGACTTTC | CSVVGTTDSGANVLTF
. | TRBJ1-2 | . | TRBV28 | TGTGCCAGCAGTGGGACTGTTAAGGGCTACACCTTC | CASSGTVKGYTF
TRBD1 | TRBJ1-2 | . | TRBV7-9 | TGTGCCAGCAGCCCGACAGGGCGGGGTAATGGCTACACCTTC | CASSPTGRGNGYTF
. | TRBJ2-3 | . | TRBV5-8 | TGTGCCAGCAGCCTCCGACAGGGCACAGATACGCAGTATTTT | CASSLRQGTDTQYF
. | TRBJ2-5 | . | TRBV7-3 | TGTGCCAGCAGCTTAACAGGACATCGGGAGACCCAGTACTTC | CASSLTGHRETQYF
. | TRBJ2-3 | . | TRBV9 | TGTGCCAGCGGGGGGGCCGCAGATACGCAGTATTTT | CASGGAADTQYF
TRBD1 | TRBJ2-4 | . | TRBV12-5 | TGTGCTAGTGGTTTGAGGGACAGCAACAAAAACATTCAGTACTTC | CASGLRDSNKNIQYF
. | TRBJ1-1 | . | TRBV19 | TGTGCCGTTATGCGAGGGCCCGGTGCTTTCTTT | CAVMRGPGAFF
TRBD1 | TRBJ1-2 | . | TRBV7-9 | TGTGCCAGCAGCTTCGGGACAGGGGGTGGCTACACCTTC | CASSFGTGGGYTF
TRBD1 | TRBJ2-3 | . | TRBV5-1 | TGCGCCAGCAGCGGGGCAGGGGGTACAGATACGCAGTATTTT | CASSGAGGTDTQYF
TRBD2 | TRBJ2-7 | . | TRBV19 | TGTGCCAGTAGTTCGACTAGCGGCTACGAGCAGTACTTC | CASSSTSGYEQYF
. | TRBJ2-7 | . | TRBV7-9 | TGTGCCAGCAGCCTACTCTACGAGCAGTACTTC | CASSLLYEQYF
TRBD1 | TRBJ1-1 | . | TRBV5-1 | TGCGCCAGCAGCTTGACAGGGGAGACCACTGAAGCTTTCTTT | CASSLTGETTEAFF
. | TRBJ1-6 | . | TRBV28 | TGTGCATCGAGCTCCTATAATTCACCCCTCCACTTT | CASSSYNSPLHF
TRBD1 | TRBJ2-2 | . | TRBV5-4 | TGTGCCAGCAGCTCGCCGGGACAGGGTTGGGGGGAGCTGTTTTTT | CASSSPGQGWGELFF
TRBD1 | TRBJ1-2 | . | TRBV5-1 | TGCGCCAGCAGCTTGGTAATGACAGGGGAGGACGGCTACACCTTC | CASSLVMTGEDGYTF
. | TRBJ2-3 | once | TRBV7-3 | TGTGCCAGCAGCTTCGGGGACGGGAGTTCAGATACGCAGTATTTT | CASSFGDGSSDTQYF
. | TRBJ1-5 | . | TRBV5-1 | TGCGCCAGCAGCTTGGACGGGGATCGGGAGCAGCCCCAGCATTTT | CASSLDGDREQPQHF
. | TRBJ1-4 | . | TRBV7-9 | TGTGCCAGCAGCTTAGCAATAGGGCAGGGAGGAAAACTGTTTTTT | CASSLAIGQGGKLFF
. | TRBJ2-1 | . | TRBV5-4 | TGTGCCAGCAGCTTACCGGGGGACAATGAGCAGTTCTTC | CASSLPGDNEQFF
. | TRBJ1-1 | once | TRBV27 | TGTGCCAGCAGTTTATTCAGGAACACTGAAGCTTTCTTT | CASSLFRNTEAFF
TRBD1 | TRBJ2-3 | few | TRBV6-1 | TGTGCCAGCAGTGATTCCAGGGGGCAGACAGATACGCAGTATTTT | CASSDSRGQTDTQYF
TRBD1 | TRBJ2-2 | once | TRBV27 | TGTGCCAGCAGTTTAGGGACAGGGCGGAACACCGGGGAGCTGTTTTTT | CASSLGTGRNTGELFF
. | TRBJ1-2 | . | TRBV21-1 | TGTGCCGCCCTAAGCCCGGGGGATGGCTACACCTTC | CAALSPGDGYTF
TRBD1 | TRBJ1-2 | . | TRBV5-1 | TGCGCCAGCAGCATGGGACAGAGTTATGGCTACACCTTC | CASSMGQSYGYTF
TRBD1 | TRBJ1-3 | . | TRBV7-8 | TGTGCCAGCAGCTCCAGGGACAGAGCTGGAAACACCATATATTTT | CASSSRDRAGNTIYF
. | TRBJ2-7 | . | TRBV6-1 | TGTGCCAGCAGGCCACAGCTGTTCAGCTCCTACGAGCAGTACTTC | CASRPQLFSSYEQYF
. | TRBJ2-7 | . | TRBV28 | TGTGCCAGCAGCGGGGGACCCTCGGACGAGCAGTACTTC | CASSGGPSDEQYF
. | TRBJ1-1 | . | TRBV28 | TGTGCCAGCTCAACAGGGATGAACACTGAAGCTTTCTTT | CASSTGMNTEAFF
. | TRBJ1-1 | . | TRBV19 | TGTGCCAGTAGTATGGGGGGGGCAGGGAACACTGAAGCTTTCTTT | CASSMGGAGNTEAFF
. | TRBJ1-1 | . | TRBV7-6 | TGTGCCAGCAGCTTAGTTGGTCAGGGGAACACTGAAGCTTTCTTT | CASSLVGQGNTEAFF
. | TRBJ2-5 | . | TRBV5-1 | TGCGCCAGCAGATTCGGACAGGGTGGGGGGGCCCAGTACTTC | CASRFGQGGGAQYF
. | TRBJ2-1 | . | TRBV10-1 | TGCGCCAGCAGTGGAACTCCATACAATGAGCAGTTCTTC | CASSGTPYNEQFF
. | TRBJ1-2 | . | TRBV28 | TGTGCCAGCAGTTTGAGTGCGGGGACTACTAACTTC | CASSLSAGTTNF